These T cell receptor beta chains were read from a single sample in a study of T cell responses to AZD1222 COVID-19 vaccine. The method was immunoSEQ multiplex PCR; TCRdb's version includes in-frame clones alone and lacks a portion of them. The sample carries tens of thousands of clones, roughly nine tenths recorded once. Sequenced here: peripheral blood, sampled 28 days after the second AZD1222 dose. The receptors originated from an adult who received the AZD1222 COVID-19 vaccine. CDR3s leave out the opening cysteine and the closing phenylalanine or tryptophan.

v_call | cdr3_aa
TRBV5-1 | ASRPLDRGNKQY
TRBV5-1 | ASSDGGGNTIY
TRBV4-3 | ASSQDTGARKEQY
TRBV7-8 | ASSKRKTGAPYEQY
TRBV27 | ASSLRVGTTATGELF
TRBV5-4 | ASSLSGLAGNNEQF
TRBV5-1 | ASSLALADIYEQY
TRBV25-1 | ASSEYLGAGANVLT
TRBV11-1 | ASSQLETGETQY
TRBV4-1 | ASSQEHRVYEQY
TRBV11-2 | ASSPLRSYEQY
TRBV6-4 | ASSDSPLAGAVNEQF
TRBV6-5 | ASTRGLAAGELF
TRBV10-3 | AISDPGQGGTQPQH
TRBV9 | ASSVVGSYNEQF
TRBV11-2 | ASSSTHGAF
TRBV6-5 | ASSRDNSYEQY
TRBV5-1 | ASSLDRTGNSPLH
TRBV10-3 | AIRTGSTDTQY
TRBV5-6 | ASSYGAAQY
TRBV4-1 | ASSLGPGLSYEQY
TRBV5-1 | ASSLGLAPYEQY
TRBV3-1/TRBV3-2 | ASSQVTGGYQTQY
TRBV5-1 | ARECLVGGDTEAF
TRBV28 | ASIGQVGQPQH
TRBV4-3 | ASSQDLSRGRGKNIQY
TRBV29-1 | SVLLAMNTEAF
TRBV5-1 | ASSLLAGVSYEQF
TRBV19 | ASSSGTSGRNYNEQF
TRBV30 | AWTLGQGVKETQY
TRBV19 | ASRQAQASNQPQH
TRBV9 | ASSRGRNYEQY
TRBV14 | ASSQELQGNTEAF
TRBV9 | ASSVAWDSLYGYT
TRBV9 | ASSQTSLSYNEQF
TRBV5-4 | ASSLWGPSLYGYT
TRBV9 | ASSVGGGGQPQH
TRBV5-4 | ASSPPGRGQLDEQF
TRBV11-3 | ASSPLTRSDEQF
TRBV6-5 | ASRKRGGNTIY
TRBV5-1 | ASRPGAGEGHSPLH
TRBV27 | ASSFQGAGNQPQH
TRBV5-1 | ASSQGGYEQY
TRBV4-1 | ASSQVDRYTDTQY
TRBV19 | ASSPDTNNQPQH
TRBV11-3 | ASSPYSGSWSYNEQF
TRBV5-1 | ASSPGQGYNEKLF
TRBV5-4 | ASTVGTVHTEAF
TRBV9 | ASERGRGALGNTIY
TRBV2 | ASTRDRGVLETQY
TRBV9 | ASSVHLMERSSYNEQF
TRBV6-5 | ASSYSVPGNQPQH
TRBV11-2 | ASSTLRGSGSSYNSPLH
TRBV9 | ASSVGEGPPYGYT
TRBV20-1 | SASPGSGRYEQY
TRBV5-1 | ASSRTGNDYGYT
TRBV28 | ASRKTGFYGYT